This T cell receptor beta chain is from a study of OX40 agonist ivuxolimab in advanced cancers. Study as a whole: In this cohort, patients received ivuxolimab, an agonistic anti-OX40 (CD134) antibody. In this trial design, patients received ivuxolimab intravenously at 0.01 to 10 mg/kg every 2 weeks. Patients assigned to dose escalation were diagnosed with hepatocellular carcinoma, melanoma, renal cell or head and neck cancer.

Sequencing used immunoSEQ multiplex PCR; TCRdb keeps in-frame clones, though not all of them. The table has roughly 46,000 clones, around nine tenths seen once; the top ten hold around 15%. This CDR3 comprises 14 residues. After removal of 3 bases from V and 7 bases from J, the junction contained 3 bases not matched to a gene. Per the germline V gene, CDR1 is MDHEN and CDR2 is SYDVKM. This clonotype was sampled from an adult with an advanced solid tumor such as melanoma, head and neck, liver or kidney cancer. The V call is TRBV28, the J call TRBJ2-1; 10 bases match TRBD1. The sequencing here drew on CD4+ or CD8+ T cells sorted from blood, taken in a trial of the OX40 agonist ivuxolimab. CDR3: CASSFRDRGNEQFF. CDR3 sequence (DNA): TGTGCCAGCAGTTTCCGGGACAGGGGAAATGAGCAGTTCTTC.